The 29 T cell receptor beta chains presented below share a single source sample, sequenced in a study of blood T cells in healthy people across ages. Primed by a sample-barcoded 5' primer and a J-beta primer mix, a second PCR proceeded for about 6 to 11 cycles. TCRdb analysed the 5' RACE reads with MiXCR anew, one entry per CDR3 protein. The table lists 1.5 million to 1.9 million distinct CDR3 sequences, approximately 39% of them singletons. Sequenced material: blood. The receptor set was obtained from a woman between 18 and 29 years old in good health.

The chain recombines TRBV20-1 with TRBJ1-2; TRBD1 is a possible D gene (5 bases). This CDR3 has 13 amino acids. CDR1 and CDR2 (germline): DFQATT, SNEGSKA (reference sequence). Trimming shortened V by 4 bases and J by 4 bases, and 13 bases separated the two germline ends. CDR3 protein: CSATGGTGYGYTF. CDR3 coding DNA: TGCAGTGCTACGGGGGGGACCGGCTATGGCTACACCTTC.

This chain connects TRBV24-1 to TRBJ2-2; weak D call: TRBD1 (5 bases). V lost 3 bases, J lost 5 bases, and 15 bases lay in between. The CDR3 has 16 amino acids. CDR1 is KGHDR, CDR2 SFDVKD, per germline. CDR3 protein: CATSDVGAGMTGELFF. In DNA, the CDR3 is TGTGCCACCAGTGATGTAGGTGCAGGGATGACCGGGGAGCTGTTTTTT.

This chain connects TRBV7-2 to TRBJ2-2, with TRBD2 identical over 9 bases. Per germline, CDR1 SGHTA and CDR2 FQGNSA. This CDR3 contains 14 residues. The junction had 4 bases not matched to a gene; V was cut back by 4 bases and J by 7 bases. For the CDR3, the DNA is TGTGCCAGCAGCTCGGGACTAGCCGGCGGGGAGCTGTTTTTT. Residues: CASSSGLAGGELFF.

The chain couples TRBV29-1 to TRBJ1-2; 9 bases align to TRBD1. V lost 1 base and J lost 8; bases outside the gene matches: 8. CDR3 length: 14 residues. The germline V gene has CDR1 SQVTM and CDR2 ANQGSEA. CDR3 coding DNA: TGCAGCGTTGAAGCCCCGGGACAGGGTAGCGGCTACACCTTC. It is translated as CSVEAPGQGSGYTF.

The chain has TRBV7-9 and TRBJ2-3; unclear D gene. The V and J ends lost 1 base and 6 bases respectively, with 17 bases between them. This CDR3 spans 16 amino acids. Germline V gene data show CDR1 as SEHNR and CDR2 as FQNEAQ (reference sequence). The CDR3 protein is CASSLGLLGIADTQYF. The CDR3 DNA reads TGTGCCAGCAGCTTAGGGCTCCTAGGTATAGCTGATACGCAGTATTTT.

This clonotype was recorded a few times. The chain has TRBV14 and TRBJ2-1; no definite D call. The germline V gene has CDR1 SGHDN and CDR2 FVKESK. The CDR3 covers 15 residues. Trimming stripped 6 bases from V and 5 bases from J, with 17 bases between. CDR3 amino acids: CASSRLVPSDNEQFF. Here the CDR3 DNA reads TGTGCCAGCAGTCGGCTGGTACCATCGGACAATGAGCAGTTCTTC.

CDR3: CASSERGGGTDTQYF. CDR3 bases: TGTGCCAGCTCTGAGCGGGGGGGTGGCACAGATACGCAGTATTTT. The gene calls are TRBV6-2 or TRBV6-3 and TRBJ2-3, with 10 bases identical to TRBD2. The germline gives CDR1 MNHEY, CDR2 SVGEGT. Unmatched junction bases numbered 6, after V lost 8 bases and J lost 1 base. This CDR3 has 15 residues.

This chain joins TRBV27 and TRBJ2-3; possible D gene TRBD1, 5 bases. This CDR3 has 16 amino acids. The ends were cut back, 2 bases at V and 0 bases at J, with 12 bases in the middle. CDR1 MNHEY and CDR2 SMNVEV come from the germline V gene (reference sequence). CDR3 residues: CASSLGARHSTDTQYF. As DNA, the CDR3 is TGTGCCAGCAGTTTAGGGGCTAGGCATAGCACAGATACGCAGTATTTT.

This chain connects TRBV30 to TRBJ1-5; possibly TRBD1 for D (6 bases). The germline V gene has CDR1 GTSNPN and CDR2 SVGIG (reference sequence). CDR3 length equals 14 residues. Trimming pared 4 bases from V and 6 bases from J, leaving 16 bases between. The CDR3 DNA reads TGTGCCTGGACCCGGGGGGCGACGCGTCAGCCCCAGCATTTT. This encodes CAWTRGATRQPQHF.

The chain links TRBV6-5 to TRBJ2-1; D unclear. The CDR3 extends over 14 amino acids. Germline CDR1 MNHEY, CDR2 SVGAGI. The V end lost 0 bases, the J end lost 5 bases, and 8 bases lay between the germline ends. The CDR3 sequence is CASSYSTSNNEQFF. CDR3 in DNA: TGTGCCAGCAGTTACTCGACCTCGAACAATGAGCAGTTCTTC.

In its sample, this clonotype was seen many times. The rearrangement uses TRBV5-6 and TRBJ2-3, with D tentatively TRBD1 (6 bases). CDR1 SGHDT and CDR2 YYEEEE come from the germline V gene. The CDR3 loop spans 14 amino acids. Trimming removed 0 bases from V and 5 bases from J, with 10 bases in between. The CDR3 sequence: CASSLGGHQDTQYF. The CDR3 DNA reads TGTGCCAGCAGCTTGGGGGGACATCAAGATACGCAGTATTTT.

The table lists this clonotype with many counts. V and J are TRBV29-1 and TRBJ2-5, with D perhaps assigned TRBD1 or TRBD2 (6 bases each). The V gene's germline CDR1 is SQVTM and CDR2 ANQGSEA. CDR3 length: 13 residues. V lost 7 bases and J 5 bases, leaving 17 bases between the germline ends. As DNA, the CDR3 is TGCAGCGCAAGCCCGGGGGCCTATGAGACCCAGTACTTC. Translation gives CSASPGAYETQYF.

This clonotype was seen once. The chain employs TRBV4-3 and TRBJ1-2; D gene ambiguous. The CDR3 consists of 13 residues. CDR1 and CDR2 (germline): LGHNA, YSLEER. Trimming pared 2 bases from V and 6 bases from J, leaving 10 bases between. The CDR3 spells CASSQKTGDGYTF. As DNA, the CDR3 is TGCGCCAGCAGCCAAAAAACCGGGGATGGCTACACCTTC.

The chain recombines TRBV30 with TRBJ1-1; unclear D gene. With 3 bases removed from V and 6 bases from J, the gap between germline ends came to 11 bases. From germline, CDR1 is GTSNPN and CDR2 SVGIG (reference sequence). The CDR3 consists of 12 residues. CDR3 residues: CAWRHMTPEAFF. The CDR3 coding sequence is TGTGCCTGGAGGCATATGACCCCTGAAGCTTTCTTT.

V and J are TRBV9 and TRBJ1-6, with D unclear. The CDR3 length is 15 residues. Trimming cost V 3 bases and J 4 bases, with 11 bases left between them. Germline CDR1 reads SGDLS; CDR2 reads YYNGEE. CDR3 in amino acids: CASSAGAPYNSPLHF. Written as DNA, the CDR3 is TGTGCCAGCAGCGCTGGTGCACCTTATAATTCACCCCTCCACTTT. Drawing the rest from reference TRBV9 and TRBJ1-6, the complete variable domain is DSGVTQTPKHLITATGQRVTLRCSPRSGDLSVYWYQQSLDQGLQFLIQYYNGEERAKGNILERFSAQQFPDLHSELNLSSLELGDSALYFCASSAGAPYNSPLHFGNGTRLTVT.

This clonotype was found a few times. This chain uses TRBV20-1 with TRBJ1-2; no definite D call. V lost 0 bases and J 8 bases, leaving 13 bases between the germline ends. This CDR3 region has 13 residues. The germline gives CDR1 DFQATT, CDR2 SNEGSKA (reference sequence). Here the CDR3 DNA reads TGCAGTGCTAGAGATGCTGTGGGCTCCGGCTACACCTTC. Its translation is CSARDAVGSGYTF.

The chain couples TRBV7-9 to TRBJ2-7; D remains unclear. Trimming took 1 base from V and 2 from J, leaving 9 bases between them. CDR1 and CDR2 (germline): SEHNR, FQNEAQ (reference sequence). The CDR3 spans 14 residues. CDR3 DNA sequence: TGTGCCAGCAGCTTAGGTGCCTACCCCTACGAGCAGTACTTC. Encoded protein: CASSLGAYPYEQYF.

This clonotype was seen more than once but under ten times. The V gene is TRBV7-2, the J gene TRBJ2-5, with D uncertain. V was trimmed by 5 bases and J by 2 bases, leaving 9 bases between them. Germline CDR1 and CDR2: SGHTA and FQGNSA. The length of the CDR3 is 13 residues. The CDR3 loop reads CASSRRTQETQYF. The CDR3 DNA reads as TGTGCCAGCAGCCGTCGGACGCAAGAGACCCAGTACTTC.

V is TRBV5-1 and J is TRBJ1-2, with D maybe TRBD1 (5 bases). The V and J ends lost 5 bases and 12 bases respectively, with 20 bases between them. The CDR3 length is 13 residues. The germline gives CDR1 SGHRS, CDR2 YFSETQ. The DNA of the CDR3 is TGCGCCAGCAGAGGTGACACAGGAAGGGGAAACACCTTC. Its protein product is CASRGDTGRGNTF.

The chain joins TRBV7-2 to TRBJ1-5, with a possible D match to TRBD1 (5 bases). The CDR3 runs 15 residues. CDR1 is SGHTA and CDR2 is FQGNSA in the germline V gene. Trimming took off 1 base at V and 6 bases at J, with 13 bases between the two ends. The CDR3: CASSLGQGGSQPQHF. DNA for the CDR3: TGTGCCAGCAGCTTAGGTCAGGGCGGGAGTCAGCCCCAGCATTTT.

The chain has TRBV6-5 and TRBJ2-7, with a tentative D call TRBD1 (6 bases). The germline V gene has CDR1 MNHEY and CDR2 SVGAGI. The CDR3 loop spans 15 amino acids. The V gene lost 2 bases and the J gene lost 0 bases, with 11 bases spanning the gap. The CDR3 protein is CASSYSRDISYEQYF. CDR3 in DNA: TGTGCCAGCAGTTACAGCCGGGACATCTCCTACGAGCAGTACTTC.

There are a few counts of this clonotype. The chain is built from TRBV6-5 and TRBJ2-7; D unresolved. The germline CDR1 and CDR2 sequences are MNHEY and SVGAGI. There are 13 residues in the CDR3. With 6 bases removed from V and 6 bases from J, the gap between germline ends came to 15 bases. CDR3 nucleotide sequence: TGTGCCAGCAGGAGCTCTAGAGGCTCCGAGCAGTACTTC. Encoded protein: CASRSSRGSEQYF.

This rearrangement joins TRBV27 to TRBJ2-5; TRBD2 aligns across 9 bases. V shed 6 bases and J 11 bases; nucleotides not matched to a gene: 22. The CDR3 is 17 amino acids. Germline V gene data show CDR1 as MNHEY and CDR2 as SMNVEV (reference sequence). CDR3 DNA sequence: TGTGCCAGCAGCCCCTACCCACCTAGCGGGGAATACAATGAGCAGTACTTC. This sequence encodes CASSPYPPSGEYNEQYF.

In its sample, this clonotype was seen many times. V and J are TRBV6-1 and TRBJ1-2; 7 nucleotides agree with TRBD1. This CDR3 comprises 12 residues. Looked up from germline, CDR1 is MNHNS and CDR2 is SASEGT. V gave up 5 bases and J gave up 3 bases; unmatched junction bases: 0. In nucleotides, the CDR3 is TGTGCCAGCAGTACAGGGGACTATGGCTACACCTTC. As protein: CASSTGDYGYTF.

V is TRBV20-1 and J is TRBJ2-7; 7 bases agree with TRBD1. Germline values: CDR1 DFQATT, CDR2 SNEGSKA (reference sequence). V lost 0 bases and J lost 3; bases outside the gene matches: 11. The CDR3 totals 16 residues. As DNA, the CDR3 is TGCAGTGCTAGAGATCGTCCCGGAACAGGGGACTACGAGCAGTACTTC. It codes for CSARDRPGTGDYEQYF.

This chain joins TRBV20-1 and TRBJ1-5; D not certain. CDR1 DFQATT and CDR2 SNEGSKA come from the germline V gene (reference sequence). This CDR3 region has 14 residues. V was shortened by 0 bases and J by 5 bases, with 11 bases between the two germline ends. CDR3 residues: CSARDPHIDQPQHF. The CDR3 nucleotides read TGCAGTGCTAGAGATCCCCACATCGATCAGCCCCAGCATTTT.

This clonotype was counted only a few times. This chain links TRBV27 with TRBJ2-7; D remains ambiguous. There are 12 residues in the CDR3. Trimming shortened V by 6 bases and J by 0 bases, and 6 bases separated the two germline ends. Per the germline V gene, CDR1 is MNHEY and CDR2 is SMNVEV (reference sequence). The CDR3 loop reads CASSKPSYEQYF. In DNA form, the CDR3 reads TGTGCCAGCAGCAAGCCCTCCTACGAGCAGTACTTC.

At least ten counts were recorded for this clonotype. The chain carries TRBV7-2 and TRBJ2-7; D possibly corresponds to TRBD1 (5 bases). Trimming left V 3 bases short and J 1 base short, with 10 bases between. Germline CDR1 SGHTA, CDR2 FQGNSA. The CDR3 loop spans 14 amino acids. CDR3 residues: CASSFRVSSYEQYF. As DNA, the CDR3 is TGTGCCAGCAGCTTCAGGGTTTCGTCCTACGAGCAGTACTTC.

The chain employs TRBV6-5 and TRBJ2-7; D remains ambiguous. The CDR3 sequence is 13 residues long. V dropped 3 bases and J dropped 6 bases, with 12 bases sitting between them. Germline values: CDR1 MNHEY, CDR2 SVGAGI. This chain's CDR3 is CASSYSYLGEQYF. CDR3 DNA sequence: TGTGCCAGCAGTTATAGCTACTTAGGCGAGCAGTACTTC.